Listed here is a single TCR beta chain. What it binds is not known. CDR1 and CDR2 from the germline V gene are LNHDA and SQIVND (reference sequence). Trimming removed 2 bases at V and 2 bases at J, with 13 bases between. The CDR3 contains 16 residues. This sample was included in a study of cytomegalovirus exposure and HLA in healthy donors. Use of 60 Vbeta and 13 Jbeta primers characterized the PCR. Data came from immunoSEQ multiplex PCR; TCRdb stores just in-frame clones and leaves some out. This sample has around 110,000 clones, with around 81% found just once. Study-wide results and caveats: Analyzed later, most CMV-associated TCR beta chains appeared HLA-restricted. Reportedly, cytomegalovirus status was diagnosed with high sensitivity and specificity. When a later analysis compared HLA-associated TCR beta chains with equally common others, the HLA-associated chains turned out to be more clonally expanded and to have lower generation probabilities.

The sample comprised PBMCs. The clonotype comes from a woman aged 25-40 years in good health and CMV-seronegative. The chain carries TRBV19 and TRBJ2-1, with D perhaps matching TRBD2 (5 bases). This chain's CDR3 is CASSIKRYETYNEQFF. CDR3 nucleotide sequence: TGTGCCAGTAGTATAAAGCGGTACGAGACCTACAATGAGCAGTTCTTC.